Given below is one T cell receptor beta chain in context. The library targeted TCRbeta and was prepared with unique molecular identifiers. A single record per CDR3 protein comes from TCRdb applying MiXCR to the PCR reads. The profile shows around 600,000 distinct CDR3 sequences, 23% of them singletons. The CDR3 covers 13 residues. The V end lost 8 bases, the J end lost 5 bases, and 15 bases lay between the germline ends. The germline V gene encodes CDR1 MNHNS and CDR2 SASEGT. The data were taken from a study of T-cell reconstitution after alpha-beta-depleted transplantation in children. This chain joins TRBV6-1 and TRBJ2-5; D possibly corresponds to TRBD1 (6 bases). The starting material was PBMCs, mostly from graft donor cells, obtained 360 days after TCRalphabeta/CD19-depleted stem cell transplant. This clonotype was sampled from a boy in the first two years of life who had a stem cell transplant for acute myeloid leukemia, so the T cells may come from the graft donor. The CDR3 reads CASQKRDTETQYF. CDR3 coding DNA: TGTGCCAGCCAGAAACGGGACACTGAGACCCAGTACTTC.